The clone carrying this TCR beta chain occurred a few times. The data originate from a study of response to subunit inactivated influenza vaccine. CDR3 length equals 13 residues. V shed 7 bases, J shed 1 base, and the junction held 3 bases outside the gene matches. One entry per CDR3 protein, called by TCRdb with MiXCR from the RT-PCR reads. The sample carries about 540,000 distinct CDR3 sequences, roughly 25% recorded once. This sample also appeared in a second study, on T cells expressing NK-cell markers. Turning to that study: The authors generated TCR beta cDNA through 5'RACE template switching with UMIs. The TCR beta repertoires originated in sorted CD3+CD56+NKG2C+, CD3+CD56+NKG2C- and CD3+CD56-NKG2C+ T cells. Restricting sorting to alpha-beta TCR T cells was achieved in several experiments by an anti-gamma-delta TCR antibody. Topping the CD3+CD56-NKG2C+ fraction as well were these clonotypes, in a handful of donors.

This chain links TRBV12-3 or TRBV12-4 with TRBJ1-1; 7 bases align to TRBD1. The sequenced sample was CD4+ T cells sorted from PBMCs, obtained approximately 12 days after vaccination. The source is a man in his fifties who received an inactivated influenza vaccine. The CDR3 DNA reads TGTGCCAGCAACCAGGGGGGGAACACTGAAGCTTTCTTT. This codes for CASNQGGNTEAFF.